A selection of T cell receptor beta chains follows, all from one sample in a study of cytomegalovirus exposure and HLA in healthy donors. This table comes from immunoSEQ multiplex PCR, and its TCRdb copy is limited to in-frame clones, with some not included. The sample lists under 150,000 clones; 70% to 80% were seen once. Sample: PBMCs. These receptors were collected from a man between 25 and 39 years old in good health and CMV-seronegative. Each CDR3 is given with its conserved first and last residue. The D gene is left open where the match is weak. For some rows the clone size is stated as once, few or many, or as a class when expanded; others skip it.

TRBV5-1	few	-	TRBJ1-3	CASRPGGNSGNTIYF	TGCGCCAGCCGGCCGGGGGGGAACTCTGGAAACACCATATATTTT
TRBV29-1	-	-	TRBJ2-1	CSVEEVWTVYNEQFF	TGCAGCGTTGAAGAGGTTTGGACAGTCTACAATGAGCAGTTCTTC
TRBV7-2	-	TRBD1	TRBJ2-1	CASSSGGEQFF	TGTGCCAGCAGCTCAGGGGGTGAGCAGTTCTTC
TRBV30	few	TRBD1	TRBJ1-3	CACTGGAGNTIYF	TGTGCCTGTACAGGGGGAGCTGGAAACACCATATATTTT
TRBV27	once	TRBD2	TRBJ2-7	CASSLNPWGGALTYEQYF	TGTGCCAGCAGTTTAAACCCTTGGGGAGGGGCCTTAACCTACGAGCAGTACTTC
TRBV7-8	-	-	TRBJ2-1	CASSLGGDEQFF	TGTGCCAGCAGCTTAGGAGGAGATGAGCAGTTCTTC
TRBV6-1	few	-	TRBJ2-7	CASSDGGRDNYEQYF	TGTGCCAGCAGTGACGGGGGGCGGGACAACTACGAGCAGTACTTC
TRBV2	-	TRBD1	TRBJ2-2	CASSWTGSAGELFF	TGTGCCAGCAGTTGGACAGGCAGTGCCGGGGAGCTGTTTTTT
TRBV9	-	TRBD2	TRBJ2-3	CASSVGSGGIADTQYF	TGTGCCAGCAGCGTGGGTAGCGGGGGGATCGCAGATACGCAGTATTTT
TRBV6-6	-	-	TRBJ2-2	CASSYPSSGNTGELFF	TGTGCCAGCAGTTACCCCTCTTCCGGGAACACCGGGGAGCTGTTTTTT
TRBV25-1	-	-	TRBJ2-2	CASSTGNTGELFF	TGTGCCAGCTCTACAGGAAACACCGGGGAGCTGTTTTTT
TRBV6-5	-	-	TRBJ1-1	CASSYSGTHQAFF	TGTGCCAGCAGTTACTCCGGTACCCATCAAGCTTTCTTT
TRBV5-1	few	TRBD1	TRBJ2-7	CASSLAGGVSYEQYF	TGCGCCAGCAGCTTGGCAGGGGGCGTCTCCTACGAGCAGTACTTC
TRBV5-1	-	-	TRBJ2-7	CASSLAGARYEQYF	TGCGCCAGCAGCTTGGCTGGGGCGAGATACGAGCAGTACTTC
TRBV29-1	-	TRBD1	TRBJ2-2	CSVADRVTGELFF	TGCAGCGTCGCGGACAGGGTCACCGGGGAGCTGTTTTTT
TRBV2	-	TRBD2	TRBJ2-3	CASSFKRGGTDTQYF	TGTGCCAGCAGTTTTAAGCGGGGGGGCACAGATACGCAGTATTTT
TRBV5-5	-	-	TRBJ2-3	CASSTVTDTQYF	TGTGCCAGCAGCACGGTCACAGATACGCAGTATTTT
TRBV28	-	TRBD1	TRBJ2-1	CASSSYRDREYYNEQFF	TGTGCCAGCAGTTCCTACCGGGACAGGGAATACTACAATGAGCAGTTCTTC
TRBV30	-	-	TRBJ1-3	CAWNGGEVTIYF	TGTGCCTGGAATGGAGGGGAAGTCACCATATATTTT
TRBV4-1	once	TRBD2	TRBJ2-5	CASSLEGLAGGQETQYF	TGCGCCAGCAGCCTTGAGGGACTAGCGGGAGGGCAAGAGACCCAGTACTTC
TRBV5-1	-	TRBD1	TRBJ1-4	CASSGTGTANEKLFF	TGCGCCAGCAGCGGGACTGGGACAGCTAATGAAAAACTGTTTTTT
TRBV29-1	-	TRBD1	TRBJ1-1	CSVVYRVQGTEAFF	TGCAGCGTTGTTTATAGGGTACAGGGGACTGAAGCTTTCTTT
TRBV10-3	-	TRBD1	TRBJ2-7	CAIRGQGGPYEQYF	TGTGCCATCAGGGGACAGGGTGGGCCCTACGAGCAGTACTTC
TRBV13	-	-	TRBJ2-2	CASSLGIWRLEDTGELFF	TGTGCCAGCAGCTTAGGTATATGGCGACTAGAAGACACCGGGGAGCTGTTTTTT
TRBV6-1	-	TRBD1	TRBJ2-7	CASSAGTGVEQYF	TGTGCCAGCAGTGCCGGGACAGGGGTCGAGCAGTACTTC
TRBV19	-	-	TRBJ1-2	CASSILRGGYTF	TGTGCCAGTAGTATACTCCGCGGCGGCTACACCTTC
TRBV7-9	few	-	TRBJ1-1	CASSLEGQNTEAFF	TGTGCCAGCAGCTTAGAGGGACAGAACACTGAAGCTTTCTTT
TRBV27	-	-	TRBJ1-5	CASSLHSFSNQPQHF	TGTGCCAGCAGTTTACACAGTTTTAGCAATCAGCCCCAGCATTTT
TRBV7-2	-	TRBD1	TRBJ2-7	CASSSPDREVHEQYF	TGTGCCAGCAGCTCGCCGGACAGGGAGGTCCACGAGCAGTACTTC
TRBV4-2	-	-	TRBJ2-2	CASSQDGGGGGELFF	TGTGCCAGCAGCCAAGATGGGGGGGGCGGCGGGGAGCTGTTTTTT
TRBV5-1	-	-	TRBJ1-1	CASSLACSTGYGTEAFF	TGCGCCAGCAGCTTGGCCTGCTCCACAGGGTATGGTACTGAAGCTTTCTTT
TRBV6-1	-	-	TRBJ1-6	CASSEPTGGGSPLHF	TGTGCCAGCAGTGAACCGACGGGGGGCGGATCACCCCTCCACTTT
TRBV19	-	-	TRBJ2-2	CASRGTFSPGELFF	TGTGCCAGTAGGGGGACTTTTTCACCCGGGGAGCTGTTTTTT
TRBV10-1	once	-	TRBJ2-1	CASSERRDSHNEQFF	TGCGCCAGCAGTGAAAGGCGGGACTCCCACAATGAGCAGTTCTTC
TRBV5-4	few	-	TRBJ2-1	CASSLSGTREQFF	TGTGCCAGCAGCTTGTCTGGGACAAGGGAGCAGTTCTTC
TRBV28	-	TRBD2	TRBJ2-7	CASSSGLAGSYEQYF	TGTGCCAGCAGTTCGGGACTAGCGGGTTCCTACGAGCAGTACTTC